This T cell receptor beta chain was recorded in a study of T cell responses to AZD1222 COVID-19 vaccine. General study results and limits: Reportedly, nearly half the spike-specific TCRs target unmutated variant regions. The donors showed a predominance of white British ancestry and of females, with possible underestimation of clonal diversity. The repertoires were collected only after the peak T cell response.

As concerns this clone: Its antigen is still unknown.

The data were produced by immunoSEQ multiplex PCR, yet TCRdb's version contains in-frame clones alone and is incomplete. The sample lists some 120,000 clones; approximately 92% were seen once. Deletions cut 2 bases from V and 1 base from J, with 8 bases between. The CDR3 is 14 amino acids. Germline V gene lookup returns CDR1 KGHSH and CDR2 LQKENI. Sequencing used peripheral blood, obtained 28 days after the second AZD1222 dose. This sequence originates from an adult who received the AZD1222 COVID-19 vaccine. The chain couples TRBV18 to TRBJ2-5, with D tentatively TRBD1 (6 bases). In nucleotides, the CDR3 is TGTGCCAGCTCACCATCGGACAGCCAAGAGACCCAGTACTTC. The encoded protein is CASSPSDSQETQYF. Filled out from reference TRBV18 and TRBJ2-5, the complete variable domain reads NAGVMQNPRHLVRRRGQEARLRCSPMKGHSHVYWYRQLPEEGLKFMVYLQKENIIDESGMPKERFSAEFPKEGPSILRIQQVVRGDSAAYFCASSPSDSQETQYFGPGTRLLVL.